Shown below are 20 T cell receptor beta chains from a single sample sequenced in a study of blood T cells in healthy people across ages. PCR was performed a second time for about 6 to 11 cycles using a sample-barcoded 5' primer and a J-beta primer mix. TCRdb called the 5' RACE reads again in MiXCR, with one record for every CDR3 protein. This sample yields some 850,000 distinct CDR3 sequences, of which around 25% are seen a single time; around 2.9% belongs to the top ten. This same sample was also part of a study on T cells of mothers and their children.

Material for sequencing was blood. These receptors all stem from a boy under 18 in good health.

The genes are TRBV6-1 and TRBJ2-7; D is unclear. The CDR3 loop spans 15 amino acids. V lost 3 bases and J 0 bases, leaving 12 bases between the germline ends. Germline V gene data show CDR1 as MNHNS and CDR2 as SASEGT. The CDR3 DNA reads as TGTGCCAGCAGTGACGGGTCACGGAGCTCCTACGAGCAGTACTTC. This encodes CASSDGSRSSYEQYF.

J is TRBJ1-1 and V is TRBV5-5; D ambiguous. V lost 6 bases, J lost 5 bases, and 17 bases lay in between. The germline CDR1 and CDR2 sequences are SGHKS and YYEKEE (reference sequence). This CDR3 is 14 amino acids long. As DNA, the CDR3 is TGTGCCAGCACCTTTTTTTCGGTAATGACTGAAGCTTTCTTT. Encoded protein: CASTFFSVMTEAFF.

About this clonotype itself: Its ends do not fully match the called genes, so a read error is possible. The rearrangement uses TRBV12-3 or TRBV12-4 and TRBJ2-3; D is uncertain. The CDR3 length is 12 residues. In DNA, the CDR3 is TGTGCCAGCAGTTTAGAGCCAGATATGCAGTATTTT. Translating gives CASSLEPDMQYF.

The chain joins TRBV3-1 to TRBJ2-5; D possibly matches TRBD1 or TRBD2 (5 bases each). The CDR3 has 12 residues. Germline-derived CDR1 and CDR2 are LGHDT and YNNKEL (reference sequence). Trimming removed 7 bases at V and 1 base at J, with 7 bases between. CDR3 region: CASTGSQETQYF. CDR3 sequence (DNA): TGTGCCAGCACAGGGAGCCAAGAGACCCAGTACTTC.

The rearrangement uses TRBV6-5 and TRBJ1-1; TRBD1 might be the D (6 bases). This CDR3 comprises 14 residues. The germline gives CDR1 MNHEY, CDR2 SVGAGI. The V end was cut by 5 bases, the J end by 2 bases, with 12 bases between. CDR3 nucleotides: TGTGCCAGCAGTCGACAGGAGCCTAACACTGAAGCTTTCTTT. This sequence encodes CASSRQEPNTEAFF.

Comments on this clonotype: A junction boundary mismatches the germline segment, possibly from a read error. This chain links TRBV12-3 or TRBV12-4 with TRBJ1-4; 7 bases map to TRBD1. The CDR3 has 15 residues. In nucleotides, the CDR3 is TGTGCCAGCAGCTTAGACAGGGTTACTAATGAAAAACTGTTTTTT. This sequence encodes CASSLDRVTNEKLFF.

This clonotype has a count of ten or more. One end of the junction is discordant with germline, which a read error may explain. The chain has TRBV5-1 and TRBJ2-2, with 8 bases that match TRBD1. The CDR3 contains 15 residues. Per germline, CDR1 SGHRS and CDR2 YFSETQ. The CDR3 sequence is CASSAGTGNTGELFF. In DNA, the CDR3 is TGTGCCAGCAGTGCCGGGACAGGGAACACCGGGGAGCTGTTTTTT.

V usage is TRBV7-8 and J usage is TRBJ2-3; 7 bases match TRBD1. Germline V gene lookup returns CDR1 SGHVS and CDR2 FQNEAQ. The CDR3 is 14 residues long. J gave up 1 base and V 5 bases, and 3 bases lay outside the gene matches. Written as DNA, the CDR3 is TGTGCCAGCAGCGGACAGGCGGGCACAGATACGCAGTATTTT. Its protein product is CASSGQAGTDTQYF.

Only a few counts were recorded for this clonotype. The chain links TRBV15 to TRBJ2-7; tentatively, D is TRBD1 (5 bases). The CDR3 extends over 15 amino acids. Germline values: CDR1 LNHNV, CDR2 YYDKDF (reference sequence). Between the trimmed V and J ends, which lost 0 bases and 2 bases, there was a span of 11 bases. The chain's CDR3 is CATSREAGLPYEQYF. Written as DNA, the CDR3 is TGTGCCACCAGCAGAGAGGCAGGGCTACCCTACGAGCAGTACTTC.

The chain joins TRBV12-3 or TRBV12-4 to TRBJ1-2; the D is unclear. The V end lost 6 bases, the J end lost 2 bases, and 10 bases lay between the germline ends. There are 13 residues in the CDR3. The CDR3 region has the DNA TGTGCCAGCAGCTTACTCGTGAACTATGGCTACACCTTC. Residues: CASSLLVNYGYTF.

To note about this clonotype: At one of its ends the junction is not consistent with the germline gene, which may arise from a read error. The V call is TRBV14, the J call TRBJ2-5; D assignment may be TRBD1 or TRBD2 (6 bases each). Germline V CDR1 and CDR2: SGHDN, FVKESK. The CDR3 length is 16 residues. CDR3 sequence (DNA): TGTGCCAGCAGCCAAGATACAAGGGGGGAGGAAGAGATCCAGTACTTC. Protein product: CASSQDTRGEEEIQYF.

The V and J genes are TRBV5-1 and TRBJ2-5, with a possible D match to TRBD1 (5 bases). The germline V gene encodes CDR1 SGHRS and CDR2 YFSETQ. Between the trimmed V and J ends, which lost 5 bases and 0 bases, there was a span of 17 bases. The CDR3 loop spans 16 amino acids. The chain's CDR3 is CASRAKGISYQETQYF. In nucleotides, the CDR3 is TGCGCCAGCAGAGCAAAGGGGATATCGTACCAAGAGACCCAGTACTTC.

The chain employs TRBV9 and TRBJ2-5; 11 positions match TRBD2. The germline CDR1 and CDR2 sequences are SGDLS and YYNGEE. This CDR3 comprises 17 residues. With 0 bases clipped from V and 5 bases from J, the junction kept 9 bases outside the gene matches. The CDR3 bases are TGTGCCAGCAGCGTAGGTGGTAGCGGGGGGGCTGGGGAGACCCAGTACTTC. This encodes CASSVGGSGGAGETQYF.

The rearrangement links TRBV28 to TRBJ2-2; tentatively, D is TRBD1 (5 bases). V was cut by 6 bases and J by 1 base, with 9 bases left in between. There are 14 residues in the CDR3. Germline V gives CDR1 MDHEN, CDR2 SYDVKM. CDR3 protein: CASSFRVNTGELFF. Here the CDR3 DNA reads TGTGCCAGCAGCTTCAGGGTGAACACCGGGGAGCTGTTTTTT.

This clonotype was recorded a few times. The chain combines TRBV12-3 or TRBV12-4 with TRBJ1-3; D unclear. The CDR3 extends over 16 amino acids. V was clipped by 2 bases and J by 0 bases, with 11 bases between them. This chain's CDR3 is CASSLIQVYSGNTIYF. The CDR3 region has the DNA TGTGCCAGCAGTTTAATTCAGGTCTACTCTGGAAACACCATATATTTT.

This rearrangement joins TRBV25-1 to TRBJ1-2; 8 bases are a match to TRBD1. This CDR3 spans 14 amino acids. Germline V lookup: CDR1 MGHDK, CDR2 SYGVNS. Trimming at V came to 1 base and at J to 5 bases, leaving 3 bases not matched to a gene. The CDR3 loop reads CASSESDREYGYTF. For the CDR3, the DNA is TGTGCCAGCAGTGAATCGGACAGGGAATATGGCTACACCTTC.

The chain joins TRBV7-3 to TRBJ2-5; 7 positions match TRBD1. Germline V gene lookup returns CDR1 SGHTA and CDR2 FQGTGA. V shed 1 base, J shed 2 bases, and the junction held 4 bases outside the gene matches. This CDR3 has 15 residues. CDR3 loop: CASSLRGQTQETQYF. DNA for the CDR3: TGTGCCAGCAGCTTAAGGGGACAGACTCAAGAGACCCAGTACTTC.

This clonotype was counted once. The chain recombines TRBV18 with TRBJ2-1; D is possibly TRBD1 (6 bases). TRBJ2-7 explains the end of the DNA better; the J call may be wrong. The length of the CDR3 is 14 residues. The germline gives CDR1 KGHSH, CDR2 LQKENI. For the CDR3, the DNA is TGTGCCAGCTCACCGCCGCAGGGGACCTGGGAGCAGTACTTC. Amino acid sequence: CASSPPQGTWEQYF.

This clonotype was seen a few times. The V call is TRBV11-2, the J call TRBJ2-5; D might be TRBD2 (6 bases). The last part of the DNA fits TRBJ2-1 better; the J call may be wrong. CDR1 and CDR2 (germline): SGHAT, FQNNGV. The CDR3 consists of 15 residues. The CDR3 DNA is TGTGCCAGCAGCCCCTTCCTGGGCGGGGAGGATGAGCAGTTCTTC. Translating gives CASSPFLGGEDEQFF.

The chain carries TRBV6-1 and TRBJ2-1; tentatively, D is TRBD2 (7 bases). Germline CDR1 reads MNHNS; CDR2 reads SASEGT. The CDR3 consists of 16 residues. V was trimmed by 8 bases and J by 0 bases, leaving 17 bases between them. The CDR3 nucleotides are TGTGCCAGCCGCCCCGGGGGGCTTTTCTCCTACAATGAGCAGTTCTTC. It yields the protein CASRPGGLFSYNEQFF.